This T cell receptor beta chain was recovered during a study of cytomegalovirus exposure and HLA in healthy donors. Study-wide results and limits: For cytomegalovirus status, the classifier reportedly gave diagnoses with high specificity and sensitivity.

PCR amplification relied on 60 Vbeta primers (plus 13 Jbeta primers). The table came from immunoSEQ multiplex PCR; TCRdb's copy has only in-frame clones and leaves some out. The data contain roughly 44,000 clones, approximately 84% of them singletons. With respect to this clone: The antigen is unknown.

The CDR3 loop spans 16 amino acids. Germline V gene sequence: CDR1 KGHSH, CDR2 LQKENI. V lost 4 bases to trimming and J lost 5 bases; unmatched junction nucleotides: 13. The source is a man in his fifties in good health and CMV-seronegative. Sequencing was carried out using PBMCs. The rearrangement uses TRBV18 and TRBJ1-1, with 7 bases fitting TRBD1. The CDR3 spells CASSLGRGFGFTEAFF. The CDR3 bases are TGTGCCAGCTCACTAGGCAGGGGGTTTGGTTTTACTGAAGCTTTCTTT. The entire variable domain, with the rest obtained from reference TRBV18 and TRBJ1-1, is as follows: NAGVMQNPRHLVRRRGQEARLRCSPMKGHSHVYWYRQLPEEGLKFMVYLQKENIIDESGMPKERFSAEFPKEGPSILRIQQVVRGDSAAYFCASSLGRGFGFTEAFFGQGTRLTVV.